This T cell receptor beta chain was captured in a study of CD8 T cells in Susac syndrome. cDNA came from around 0.5 to 1 ug RNA primed by random hexamers. TCRdb recomputed calls from the immunoSEQ multiplex PCR reads with MiXCR, one row per CDR3 protein. The data hold around 170,000 distinct CDR3 sequences, with about 96% observed a single time. The germline gives CDR1 SGHRS, CDR2 YFSETQ. V dropped 0 bases and J dropped 4 bases, with 7 bases sitting between them. This CDR3 region has 13 residues. The chain couples TRBV5-1 to TRBJ1-1; no definite D call. This receptor was obtained from a human donor with Susac syndrome. What was sequenced was CD4+ T cells from PBMCs. The chain's CDR3 is CASSLEAPTEAFF. The CDR3 nucleotides read TGCGCCAGCAGCTTGGAGGCACCCACTGAAGCTTTCTTT.